This T cell receptor beta chain was sequenced during a study of PD-L1 blockade in urothelial cancer. In the study overall: Atezolizumab (1,200 mg intravenously every 3 weeks) began around 2014 for patients. Before enrollment, 0 to 3 chemotherapy regimens had been given to patients. A median blood sample held 141,255 T cells and tens of thousands of unique TCRs.

Repertoires were generated with immunoSEQ multiplex PCR, while TCRdb's copy carries only in-frame clones and drops some. The sample lists just under 50,000 clones; around 80% were seen once. The CDR3 totals 16 residues. Germline CDR1 and CDR2: SGHVS and FNYEAQ. Trimming took 3 bases from V and 6 from J; bases not matched to a gene: 11. The time point was: pretreatment peripheral blood. Each patient's cancer was a locally advanced or metastatic urothelial carcinoma. This clone was seen just once. The chain employs TRBV7-6 and TRBJ2-5; 9 nucleotides agree with TRBD2. The clonotype comes from a man aged 65-85 years with urothelial cancer. Sample: PBMCs, taken around atezolizumab (anti-PD-L1) treatment. The CDR3 loop is CASSLEIAGAGKTQYF. CDR3 coding DNA: TGTGCCAGCAGCTTGGAGATAGCGGGAGCGGGAAAGACCCAGTACTTC.